A selection of T cell receptor beta chains follows, all from one sample in a study of T-cell memory formation after mild COVID-19. TCRdb re-derived calls from the 5' RACE reads in MiXCR, one entry per CDR3 protein. This repertoire shows approximately 260,000 distinct CDR3 sequences, about a sixth found once; its top ten account for around 3.7%. Sequencing was done on a sample of PBMCs or a T cell subset sorted from them (not recorded which). Receptor source: a man between 18 and 35 years old who had mild COVID-19 (a few samples of this study predate the infection). Cell type and time point are not known. CDR3s include the opening cysteine and the closing phenylalanine or tryptophan. A D gene is named only where the DNA matches it firmly. Size tells how often a clone was seen (once, few, many) or the class of an expanded clone, and some rows leave it out.

d_call: TRBD2
v_call: TRBV5-1
clone_size: many
j_call: TRBJ2-3
cdr3_nt: TGCGCCAGCAGCTTATCGACTAGCGGGGGCACAGATACGCAGTATTTT
cdr3_aa: CASSLSTSGGTDTQYF

d_call: -
v_call: TRBV6-5
clone_size: -
j_call: TRBJ1-2
cdr3_nt: TGTGCCAGCAGTGAGACGAATAACTATGGCTACACCTTC
cdr3_aa: CASSETNNYGYTF

d_call: -
v_call: TRBV19
clone_size: -
j_call: TRBJ1-5
cdr3_nt: TGTGCCAGTAGGAATATAAGGGATAGCAATCAGCCCCAGCATTTT
cdr3_aa: CASRNIRDSNQPQHF

d_call: -
v_call: TRBV3-1
clone_size: few
j_call: TRBJ2-6
cdr3_nt: TGTGCCAGCAGGAGCAAGGGGGGACCTGGGGCCAACGTCCTGACTTTC
cdr3_aa: CASRSKGGPGANVLTF

d_call: -
v_call: TRBV6-6
clone_size: few
j_call: TRBJ2-1
cdr3_nt: TGTGCCAGCAGTTACGATTCCTGGTACAATGAGCAGTTCTTC
cdr3_aa: CASSYDSWYNEQFF

d_call: TRBD2
v_call: TRBV6-5
clone_size: few
j_call: TRBJ2-1
cdr3_nt: TGTGCCAGCAGCCACGGGGGGGTAAATGAGCAGTTCTTC
cdr3_aa: CASSHGGVNEQFF

d_call: TRBD1
v_call: TRBV5-1
clone_size: few
j_call: TRBJ2-7
cdr3_nt: TGCGCCAGCAGCTTGAGAACCGGGACAGGGGGACGGGGAGAGCAGTACTTC
cdr3_aa: CASSLRTGTGGRGEQYF

d_call: -
v_call: TRBV6-2/TRBV6-3
clone_size: -
j_call: TRBJ2-1
cdr3_nt: TGTGCCAGCAGTTTTTCTCGACGTTTGACCACCATCTCTCAGTTCTTC
cdr3_aa: CASSFSRRLTTISQFF

d_call: TRBD1
v_call: TRBV5-1
clone_size: many
j_call: TRBJ2-7
cdr3_nt: TGCGCCAGCAGCCCTGACAGGGCCTACGAGCAGTACTTC
cdr3_aa: CASSPDRAYEQYF

d_call: -
v_call: TRBV6-6
clone_size: -
j_call: TRBJ1-5
cdr3_nt: TGTGCCAGCAGCCAGGGGACCCACATCAACAGAAATAGCAATCAGCCCCAGCATTTT
cdr3_aa: CASSQGTHINRNSNQPQHF

d_call: TRBD2
v_call: TRBV9
clone_size: -
j_call: TRBJ2-7
cdr3_nt: TGTGCCAGCAGCGTAGTAGCTAGCGGCCACGAGCAGTACTTC
cdr3_aa: CASSVVASGHEQYF

d_call: TRBD1
v_call: TRBV2
clone_size: few
j_call: TRBJ1-3
cdr3_nt: TGTGCCAGCAGGGGGACAGCTGGAAACACCATATATTTT
cdr3_aa: CASRGTAGNTIYF

d_call: TRBD2
v_call: TRBV18
clone_size: few
j_call: TRBJ2-1
cdr3_nt: TGTGCCAGCTCACCCCCCTCGGCGGCTATAGCGGGGGGATTCTTC
cdr3_aa: CASSPPSAAIAGGFF

d_call: -
v_call: TRBV12-3/TRBV12-4
clone_size: many
j_call: TRBJ2-1
cdr3_nt: TGTGCCAGCAGAACCGGGGGCACCATCTCCTACAATGAGCAGTTCTTC
cdr3_aa: CASRTGGTISYNEQFF

d_call: -
v_call: TRBV7-9
clone_size: few
j_call: TRBJ2-5
cdr3_nt: TGTGCCAGCAGCCTTTCCCTTATGGAGACCCAGTACTTC
cdr3_aa: CASSLSLMETQYF

d_call: -
v_call: TRBV14
clone_size: few
j_call: TRBJ1-1
cdr3_nt: TGTGCCAGCAGCCCCCCCGGGGTAGATACTGAAGCTTTCTTT
cdr3_aa: CASSPPGVDTEAFF

d_call: -
v_call: TRBV5-1
clone_size: -
j_call: TRBJ1-2
cdr3_nt: TGCGCCAGCAGCTTCGGGGGGGTAGAAGATGGCTACACCTTC
cdr3_aa: CASSFGGVEDGYTF

d_call: -
v_call: TRBV6-5
clone_size: -
j_call: TRBJ2-7
cdr3_nt: TGTGCCAGCCGCCCAGGACCCTACGAGCAGTACTTC
cdr3_aa: CASRPGPYEQYF

d_call: TRBD1
v_call: TRBV6-6
clone_size: few
j_call: TRBJ1-2
cdr3_nt: TGTGCCAGCAGGCCGACAGGGGCTAACTATGGCTACACCTTC
cdr3_aa: CASRPTGANYGYTF

d_call: TRBD1
v_call: TRBV27
clone_size: -
j_call: TRBJ2-1
cdr3_nt: TGTGCCAGCAGTTTCAGACAGGGGGCGAGGAATGAGCAGTTCTTC
cdr3_aa: CASSFRQGARNEQFF

d_call: TRBD1
v_call: TRBV18
clone_size: -
j_call: TRBJ1-5
cdr3_nt: TGTGCCAGCTCACCAGCAATGACAGGGGGCGATCAGCCCCAGCATTTT
cdr3_aa: CASSPAMTGGDQPQHF

d_call: -
v_call: TRBV7-2
clone_size: -
j_call: TRBJ1-2
cdr3_nt: TGTGCCAGCAGCCCGTTCGCCGTGGGGGGCTACACCTTC
cdr3_aa: CASSPFAVGGYTF

d_call: -
v_call: TRBV7-2
clone_size: many
j_call: TRBJ1-2
cdr3_nt: TGTGCCAGCAGCCCCACGCCGCCTAGAGGCTACACCTTC
cdr3_aa: CASSPTPPRGYTF

d_call: -
v_call: TRBV7-9
clone_size: few
j_call: TRBJ1-1
cdr3_nt: TGTGCCAGCAGCTCCGGGCCATCGAACGCTTTCTTT
cdr3_aa: CASSSGPSNAFF

d_call: -
v_call: TRBV7-8
clone_size: few
j_call: TRBJ2-1
cdr3_nt: TGTGCCAGCAGCTTAGGGCGGATCCCCCACACGAATGAGCAGTTCTTC
cdr3_aa: CASSLGRIPHTNEQFF

d_call: -
v_call: TRBV24-1
clone_size: few
j_call: TRBJ1-5
cdr3_nt: TGTGCCACCAGTGATTCCGGAGAGGTGGGGGGGGAACAGCCCCAGCATTTT
cdr3_aa: CATSDSGEVGGEQPQHF